Listed here are 19 T cell receptor beta chains from one sample, sequenced in a study of long-term antiretroviral therapy in people with HIV. The immunoSEQ assay was v3.0, run at survey level. Method: immunoSEQ multiplex PCR; TCRdb's copy keeps in-frame clones and lacks some. The sample comprises more than 25,000 clones, 97% of which are singletons, and approximately 2% rests with the top ten. The sequencing used unsorted PBMCs, collected 7.6 years after starting antiretroviral therapy. All receptors come from a man in his thirties or forties with HIV.

The rearrangement uses TRBV6-4 and TRBJ2-1; the D call may be TRBD1 or TRBD2 (5 bases each). The germline gives CDR1 MRHNA, CDR2 SNTAGT. The ends were cut back, 6 bases at V and 6 bases at J, with 9 bases in the middle. The CDR3 runs to 12 residues. The CDR3 DNA sequence: TGTGCCAGCAGGGGACCTAGCAATGAGCAGTTCTTC. It is translated as CASRGPSNEQFF.

The chain combines TRBV7-3 with TRBJ2-7; possibly TRBD2 for D (6 bases). Between the trimmed V and J ends, which lost 2 bases and 11 bases, there was a span of 7 bases. The CDR3 contains 10 residues. CDR1 and CDR2 from the germline V gene are SGHTA and FQGTGA. CDR3 DNA sequence: TGTGCCAGCAGCTTAGGGGAGGAGTACTTC. It yields the protein CASSLGEEYF.

J is TRBJ1-4 and V is TRBV4-3, with D unresolved. The germline CDR1 and CDR2 sequences are LGHNA and YSLEER. The CDR3 has 15 residues. The V end lost 0 bases, the J end lost 8 bases, and 13 bases lay between the germline ends. The CDR3 coding sequence is TGCGCCAGCAGCCAAGATCTAGCTGGGCGCGAAAAACTGTTTTTT. It translates to CASSQDLAGREKLFF.

CDR3 loop: CASSFGQGNSPLHF. CDR3 in DNA: TGTGCCAGCAGTTTCGGACAGGGGAATTCACCCCTCCACTTT. The chain couples TRBV27 to TRBJ1-6; 9 positions match TRBD1. This CDR3 contains 14 residues. Germline V CDR1 and CDR2: MNHEY, SMNVEV (reference sequence). V lost 3 bases, J lost 7 bases, and 1 base stayed unmatched.

The J gene is TRBJ1-2, the V gene TRBV7-2; TRBD1 is a possible D gene (6 bases). Germline V gene sequence: CDR1 SGHTA, CDR2 FQGNSA. V lost 10 bases to trimming and J lost 5 bases, with 26 bases between them. CDR3 length: 16 amino acids. CDR3: CAINPEGTHKEYGYTF. CDR3 nucleotides: TGTGCCATCAACCCGGAGGGGACACACAAGGAGTATGGCTACACCTTC.

J is TRBJ2-5 and V is TRBV6-1; 7 nucleotides align to TRBD2. The CDR3 totals 14 residues. With 2 bases clipped from V and 8 bases from J, the junction kept 8 bases outside the gene matches. CDR1 is MNHNS and CDR2 is SASEGT in the germline V gene. CDR3 in amino acids: CASSESKAGVTQYF. The CDR3 DNA sequence: TGTGCCAGCAGTGAAAGTAAGGCGGGGGTAACCCAGTACTTC.

This clone was picked up one time. V and J are TRBV4-3 and TRBJ1-1; TRBD1 matches 8 bases. The CDR3 has 14 residues. The germline CDR1 and CDR2 sequences are LGHNA and YSLEER. The junction had 3 bases not matched to a gene; V was cut back by 2 bases and J by 4 bases. The CDR3 DNA sequence: TGCGCCAGCAGCCAACTTGACAGGGGCACTGAAGCTTTCTTT. Residues: CASSQLDRGTEAFF.

This clone was seen a single time. This chain uses TRBV6-1 with TRBJ2-7; no reliable D call. The CDR3 sequence is 16 residues long. CDR1 MNHNS and CDR2 SASEGT come from the germline V gene. V was cut by 3 bases and J by 1 base, with 16 bases left in between. The CDR3 DNA reads as TGTGCCAGCAGTGAGGAGACACCTACACCTTCCTACGAGCAGTACTTC. It specifies CASSEETPTPSYEQYF.

V and J are TRBV5-1 and TRBJ2-2, with a tentative D call TRBD2 (5 bases). The CDR3 length is 16 residues. Germline V gene sequence: CDR1 SGHRS, CDR2 YFSETQ. The ends were cut back, 4 bases at V and 1 base at J, with 14 bases in the middle. The CDR3 DNA is TGCGCCAGCAGCCCCCGTGAGGGCGGGAACACCGGGGAGCTGTTTTTT. Amino acids: CASSPREGGNTGELFF.

The chain uses TRBV9 and TRBJ1-4, with D uncertain. CDR3 size: 15 residues. Germline V gives CDR1 SGDLS, CDR2 YYNGEE. The V end lost 4 bases, the J end lost 0 bases, and 10 bases lay between the germline ends. CDR3 sequence: CASSPTKATNEKLFF. CDR3 nucleotides: TGTGCCAGCAGCCCAACAAAGGCAACTAATGAAAAACTGTTTTTT.

This clone was observed a handful of times. V is TRBV2 and J is TRBJ2-7, with D hard to call. V lost 7 bases to trimming and J lost 3 bases, with 16 bases between them. CDR3 length: 14 residues. Germline V gene data show CDR1 as SNHLY and CDR2 as FYNNEI. CDR3 nucleotides: TGTGCCAGCATCGGTAGGGCTGTTCTCTACGAGCAGTACTTC. It codes for CASIGRAVLYEQYF.

J is TRBJ2-3 and V is TRBV13; 15 positions agree with TRBD2. The V and J ends lost 5 bases and 0 bases, in that order; junction bases with no gene match: 9. The germline V gene encodes CDR1 PRHDT and CDR2 FYEKMQ (reference sequence). CDR3 size: 19 residues. Here the CDR3 DNA reads TGTGCCAGCAGCCACGGACTAGCGGGAGGGTGGGGGAGCACAGATACGCAGTATTTT. This translates into CASSHGLAGGWGSTDTQYF.

The genes are TRBV19 and TRBJ1-2, with no clear D. CDR1 and CDR2 (germline): LNHDA, SQIVND (reference sequence). Trimming left V 0 bases short and J 8 bases short, with 7 bases between. The CDR3 loop spans 12 amino acids. The CDR3 DNA reads as TGTGCCAGTAGTATAGATCGAAGCGGCTACACCTTC. Its protein is CASSIDRSGYTF.

The rearrangement links TRBV30 to TRBJ2-5; perhaps TRBD1 as D (5 bases). With 1 base removed from V and 5 bases from J, the gap between germline ends came to 11 bases. In germline, CDR1 is GTSNPN, CDR2 SVGIG (reference sequence). The CDR3 extends over 13 amino acids. For the CDR3, the DNA is TGTGCCTGGAGTGCCGACAGTGGGGAGACCCAGTACTTC. It translates to CAWSADSGETQYF.

On this clone: The same CDR3 also results from other DNA sequences found in this sample. The chain links TRBV6-5 to TRBJ1-5; D gene uncertain. The ends were cut back, 6 bases at V and 2 bases at J, with 8 bases in the middle. Germline V gene lookup returns CDR1 MNHEY and CDR2 SVGAGI. CDR3 length: 13 amino acids. CDR3 nucleotides: TGTGCCAGCAGGGGTGGGGGCAATCAGCCCCAGCATTTT. Protein: CASRGGGNQPQHF.

The chain employs TRBV29-1 and TRBJ1-2; 7 bases agree with TRBD1. The germline gives CDR1 SQVTM, CDR2 ANQGSEA. The CDR3 length is 13 residues. Trimming took 4 bases from V and 4 from J; bases not matched to a gene: 6. CDR3 in amino acids: CSVAGGPSYGYTF. CDR3 coding DNA: TGCAGCGTTGCAGGGGGACCCAGCTATGGCTACACCTTC.

The chain couples TRBV11-2 to TRBJ2-1; TRBD2 might be the D (5 bases). V was trimmed by 4 bases and J by 9 bases, leaving 13 bases between them. This CDR3 spans 13 amino acids. Germline CDR1 SGHAT, CDR2 FQNNGV. The CDR3 sequence: CASSSSVAGEQFF. CDR3 sequence (DNA): TGTGCCAGCAGCTCCTCTGTGGCGGGTGAGCAGTTCTTC.

The V gene is TRBV6-5, the J gene TRBJ1-2; no clear D. Germline assignment: CDR1 MNHEY and CDR2 SVGAGI. This CDR3 contains 13 residues. V shed 6 bases and J shed 4 bases, with 12 bases lying between them. The CDR3 spells CASRETSSYGYTF. For the CDR3, the DNA is TGTGCCAGCAGAGAGACTTCTTCCTATGGCTACACCTTC.

The chain uses TRBV13 and TRBJ1-5; possibly TRBD1 for D (5 bases). Germline V gene sequence: CDR1 PRHDT, CDR2 FYEKMQ (reference sequence). CDR3 size: 14 residues. Between the trimmed V and J ends, which lost 2 bases and 3 bases, there was a span of 8 bases. The CDR3 protein is CASSLRGDNQPQHF. The CDR3 DNA is TGTGCCAGCAGCTTAAGAGGGGACAATCAGCCCCAGCATTTT.